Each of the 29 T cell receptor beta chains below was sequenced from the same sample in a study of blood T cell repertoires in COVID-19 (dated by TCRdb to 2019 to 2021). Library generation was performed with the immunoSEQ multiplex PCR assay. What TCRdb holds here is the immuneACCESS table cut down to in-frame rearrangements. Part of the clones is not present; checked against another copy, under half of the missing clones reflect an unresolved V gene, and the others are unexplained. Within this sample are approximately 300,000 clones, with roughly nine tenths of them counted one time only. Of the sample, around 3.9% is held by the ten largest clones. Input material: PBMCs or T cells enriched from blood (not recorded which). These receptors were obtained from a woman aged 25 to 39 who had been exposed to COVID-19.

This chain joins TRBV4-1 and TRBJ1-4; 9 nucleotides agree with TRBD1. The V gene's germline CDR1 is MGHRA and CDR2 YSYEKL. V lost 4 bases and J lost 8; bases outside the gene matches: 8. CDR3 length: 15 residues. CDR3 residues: CASSLYRGLREKLFF. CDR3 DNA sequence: TGCGCCAGCAGCCTCTACAGGGGGCTGAGGGAAAAACTGTTTTTT.

The CDR3 loop is CASSVPGQGYLNTEAFF. In DNA, the CDR3 is TGTGCCAGCAGCGTGCCGGGACAGGGGTATCTGAACACTGAAGCTTTCTTT. This chain uses TRBV28 with TRBJ1-1, with 10 positions matching TRBD1. The V gene's germline CDR1 is MDHEN and CDR2 SYDVKM. The CDR3 loop spans 17 amino acids. V shed 6 bases, J shed 0 bases, and the junction held 10 bases outside the gene matches. Variable domain in full (rest from reference TRBV28 and TRBJ1-1): DVKVTQSSRYLVKRTGEKVFLECVQDMDHENMFWYRQDPGLGLRLIYFSYDVKMKEKGDIPEGYSVSREKKERFSLILESASTNQTSMYLCASSVPGQGYLNTEAFFGQGTRLTVV.

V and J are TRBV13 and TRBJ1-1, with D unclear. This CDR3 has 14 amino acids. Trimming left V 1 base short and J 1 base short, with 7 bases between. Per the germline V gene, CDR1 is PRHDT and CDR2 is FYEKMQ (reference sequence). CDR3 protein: CASSLDGGNTEAFF. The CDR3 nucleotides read TGTGCCAGCAGCTTAGACGGAGGGAACACTGAAGCTTTCTTT.

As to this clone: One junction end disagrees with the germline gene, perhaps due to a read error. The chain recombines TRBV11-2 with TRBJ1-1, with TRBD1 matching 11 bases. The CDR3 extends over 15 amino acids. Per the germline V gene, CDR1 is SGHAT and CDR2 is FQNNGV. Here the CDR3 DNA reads TGTGCCAGCAGCGTAGACCGGGACAGGGGGACTGAAGCTTTCTTT. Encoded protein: CASSVDRDRGTEAFF.

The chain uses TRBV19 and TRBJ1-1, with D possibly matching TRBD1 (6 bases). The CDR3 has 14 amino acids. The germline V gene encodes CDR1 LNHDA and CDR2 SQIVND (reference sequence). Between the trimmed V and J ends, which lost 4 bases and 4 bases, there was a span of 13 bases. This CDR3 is CASSSQGLSTEAFF. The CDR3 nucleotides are TGTGCCAGTAGTAGTCAGGGGCTAAGCACTGAAGCTTTCTTT.

The CDR3 DNA follows: TGTGCCACCGTTGAATCAGGGGGCGAGTGCACTGAAGCTTTCTTT. Amino acid sequence: CATVESGGECTEAFF. The chain has TRBV24-1 and TRBJ1-1; the match to TRBD1 covers 8 bases. Germline CDR1 reads KGHDR; CDR2 reads SFDVKD. After removal of 9 bases from V and 4 bases from J, the junction contained 12 bases not matched to a gene. The CDR3 is 15 residues long.

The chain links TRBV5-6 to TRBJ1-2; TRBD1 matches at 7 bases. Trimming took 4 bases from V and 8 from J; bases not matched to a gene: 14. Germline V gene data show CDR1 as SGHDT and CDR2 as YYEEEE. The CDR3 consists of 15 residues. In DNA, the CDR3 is TGTGCCAGCAGCCGGAGGGGGACAGCTATTCGCGGCTACACCTTC. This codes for CASSRRGTAIRGYTF. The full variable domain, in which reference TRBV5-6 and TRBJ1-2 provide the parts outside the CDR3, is DAGVTQSPTHLIKTRGQQVTLRCSPKSGHDTVSWYQQALGQGPQFIFQYYEEEERQRGNFPDRFSGHQFPNYSSELNVNALLLGDSALYLCASSRRGTAIRGYTFGSGTRLTVV.

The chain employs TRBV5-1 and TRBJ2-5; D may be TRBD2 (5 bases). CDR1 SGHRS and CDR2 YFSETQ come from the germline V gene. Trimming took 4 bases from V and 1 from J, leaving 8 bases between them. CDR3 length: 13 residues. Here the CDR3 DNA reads TGCGCCAGCAGCACTGGACTCCAAGAGACCCAGTACTTC. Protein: CASSTGLQETQYF.

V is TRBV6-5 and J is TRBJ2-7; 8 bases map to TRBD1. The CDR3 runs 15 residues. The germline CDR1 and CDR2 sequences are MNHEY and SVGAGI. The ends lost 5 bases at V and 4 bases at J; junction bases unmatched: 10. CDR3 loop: CASSRTGLYGYEQYF. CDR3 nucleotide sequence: TGTGCCAGCAGTAGGACAGGGCTTTATGGGTACGAGCAGTACTTC.

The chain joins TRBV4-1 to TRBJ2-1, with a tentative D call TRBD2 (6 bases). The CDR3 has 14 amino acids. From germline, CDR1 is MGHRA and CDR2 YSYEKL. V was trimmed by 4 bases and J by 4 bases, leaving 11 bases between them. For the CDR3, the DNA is TGCGCCAGCAGCCGGGGCGGGATTTACAATGAGCAGTTCTTC. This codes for CASSRGGIYNEQFF.

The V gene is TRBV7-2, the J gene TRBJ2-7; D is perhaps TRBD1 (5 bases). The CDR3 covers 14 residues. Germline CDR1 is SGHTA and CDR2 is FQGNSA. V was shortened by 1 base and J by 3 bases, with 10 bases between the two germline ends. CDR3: CASSLDDRYYEQYF. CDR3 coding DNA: TGTGCCAGCAGCTTAGACGACAGATACTACGAGCAGTACTTC.

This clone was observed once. The CDR3 DNA is TGTGCCAGCAGCCCCTACGACAGGGGGTCTAACTATGGCTACACCTTC. It is translated as CASSPYDRGSNYGYTF. The chain links TRBV4-2 to TRBJ1-2, with TRBD1 matching over 9 bases. Germline loops: CDR1 LGHNA, CDR2 YNFKEQ. CDR3 length: 16 residues. J gave up 0 bases and V 4 bases, and 6 bases lay outside the gene matches.

The CDR3 loop reads CAWTQGRDSPLHF. The CDR3 DNA reads TGTGCCTGGACGCAGGGGCGGGATTCACCCCTCCACTTT. The V and J genes are TRBV30 and TRBJ1-6, with D possibly being TRBD1 (6 bases). V was cut by 4 bases and J by 8 bases, with 12 bases left in between. The CDR3 contains 13 residues. Looked up from germline, CDR1 is GTSNPN and CDR2 is SVGIG (reference sequence).

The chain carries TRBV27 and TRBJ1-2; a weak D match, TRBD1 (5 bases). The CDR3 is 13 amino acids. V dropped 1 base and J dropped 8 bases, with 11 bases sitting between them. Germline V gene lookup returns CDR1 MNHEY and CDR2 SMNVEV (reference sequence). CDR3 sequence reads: CASSLFGEGGYTF. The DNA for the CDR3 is TGTGCCAGCAGTTTATTCGGGGAGGGGGGCTACACCTTC.

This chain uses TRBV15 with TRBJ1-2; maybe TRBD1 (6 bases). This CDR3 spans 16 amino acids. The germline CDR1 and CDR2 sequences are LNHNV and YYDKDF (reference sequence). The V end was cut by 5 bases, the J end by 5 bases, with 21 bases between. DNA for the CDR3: TGTGCCACCAGCCCAGGGACGGGGGGCGCAGGGTATGGCTACACCTTC. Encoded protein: CATSPGTGGAGYGYTF. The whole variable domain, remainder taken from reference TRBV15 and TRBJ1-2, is DAMVIQNPRYQVTQFGKPVTLSCSQTLNHNVMYWYQQKSSQAPKLLFHYYDKDFNNEADTPDNFQSRRPNTSFCFLDIRSPGLGDTAMYLCATSPGTGGAGYGYTFGSGTRLTVV.

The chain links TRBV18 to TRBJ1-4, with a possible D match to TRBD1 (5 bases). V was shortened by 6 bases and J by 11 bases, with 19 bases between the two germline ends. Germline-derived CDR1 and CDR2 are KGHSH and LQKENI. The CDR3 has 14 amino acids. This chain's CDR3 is CASSPQGGGYKLFF. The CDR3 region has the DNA TGTGCCAGCTCCCCCCAGGGCGGGGGGTATAAACTGTTTTTT.

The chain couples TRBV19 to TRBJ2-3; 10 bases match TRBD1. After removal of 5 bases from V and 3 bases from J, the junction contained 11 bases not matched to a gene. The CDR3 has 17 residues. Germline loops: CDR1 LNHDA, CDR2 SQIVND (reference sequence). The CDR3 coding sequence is TGTGCCAGTAGTCTCTACGGGGACAGGGGTAGGACAGATACGCAGTATTTT. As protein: CASSLYGDRGRTDTQYF.

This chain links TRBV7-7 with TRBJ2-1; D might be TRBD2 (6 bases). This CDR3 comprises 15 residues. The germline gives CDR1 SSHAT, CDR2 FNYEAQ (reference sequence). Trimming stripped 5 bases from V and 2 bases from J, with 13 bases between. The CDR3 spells CASSPQAGTYNEQFF. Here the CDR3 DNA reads TGTGCCAGCAGCCCCCAGGCGGGAACCTACAATGAGCAGTTCTTC.

The CDR3 here is CSARDRGFHMNTEAFF. DNA for the CDR3: TGCAGCGCTCGGGACAGGGGGTTTCACATGAACACTGAAGCTTTCTTT. The chain joins TRBV29-1 to TRBJ1-1; 11 bases map to TRBD1. There are 16 residues in the CDR3. Germline CDR1 SQVTM, CDR2 ANQGSEA. Trimming removed 7 bases from V and 0 bases from J; junction bases left unmatched: 10.

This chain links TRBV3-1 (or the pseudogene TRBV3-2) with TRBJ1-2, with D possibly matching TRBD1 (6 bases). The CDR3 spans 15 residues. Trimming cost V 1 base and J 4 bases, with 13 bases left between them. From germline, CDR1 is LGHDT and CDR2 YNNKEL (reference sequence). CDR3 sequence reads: CASSQVTGFSYGYTF. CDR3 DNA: TGTGCCAGCAGCCAAGTCACAGGGTTTAGCTATGGCTACACCTTC.

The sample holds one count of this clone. CDR3 amino acids: CASHWDRRYYEQYF. Written as DNA, the CDR3 is TGTGCCAGCCACTGGGACAGGCGGTACTACGAGCAGTACTTC. The gene calls are TRBV5-8 and TRBJ2-7; 8 nucleotides match TRBD1. V lost 7 bases and J lost 3; bases outside the gene matches: 9. CDR3 length equals 14 residues. Germline CDR1 SGHTS, CDR2 YDEGEE.

The CDR3 bases are TGTGCCAGCAGCTTGGCAGGGGGAGGGAACACTGAAGCTTTCTTT. This sequence encodes CASSLAGGGNTEAFF. The chain uses TRBV5-4 and TRBJ1-1, with 7 bases identical to TRBD1. The V gene's germline CDR1 is SGHNT and CDR2 YYREEE (reference sequence). The J segment lost 1 base and the V segment lost 0 bases, leaving 3 bases of the junction unmatched. The CDR3 runs 15 residues.

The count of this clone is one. The CDR3 DNA is TGTGCCAGCTCAAAGGCAGGAAGCTACGAGCAGTACTTC. Translating gives CASSKAGSYEQYF. The chain links TRBV18 to TRBJ2-7; D not resolved. CDR1 is KGHSH, CDR2 LQKENI, per germline. Deletions cut 5 bases from V and 3 bases from J, with 11 bases between. There are 13 residues in the CDR3.

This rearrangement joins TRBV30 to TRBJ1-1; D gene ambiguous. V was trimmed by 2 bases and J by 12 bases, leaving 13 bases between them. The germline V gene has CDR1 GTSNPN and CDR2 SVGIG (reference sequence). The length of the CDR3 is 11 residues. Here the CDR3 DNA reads TGTGCCTGGAGTCCAAATGGGCCTTCTTTCTTT. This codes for CAWSPNGPSFF.

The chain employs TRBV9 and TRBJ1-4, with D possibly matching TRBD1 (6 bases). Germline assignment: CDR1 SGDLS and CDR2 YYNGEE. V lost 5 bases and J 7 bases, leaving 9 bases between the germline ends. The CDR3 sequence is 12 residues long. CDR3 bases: TGTGCCAGCAGTAGGGGGGGTGAAAAACTGTTTTTT. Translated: CASSRGGEKLFF.

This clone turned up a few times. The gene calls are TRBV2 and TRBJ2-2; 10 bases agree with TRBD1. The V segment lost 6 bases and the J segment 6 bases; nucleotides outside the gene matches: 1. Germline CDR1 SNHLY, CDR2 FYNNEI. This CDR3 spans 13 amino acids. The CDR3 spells CASRTGGPGELFF. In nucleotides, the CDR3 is TGTGCCAGCAGGACAGGGGGCCCCGGGGAGCTGTTTTTT.

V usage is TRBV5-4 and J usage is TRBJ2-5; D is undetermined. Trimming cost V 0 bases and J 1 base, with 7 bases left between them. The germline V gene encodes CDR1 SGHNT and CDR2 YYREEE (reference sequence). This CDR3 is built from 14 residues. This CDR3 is CASSLVGRQETQYF. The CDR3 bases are TGTGCCAGCAGCTTGGTCGGTCGCCAAGAGACCCAGTACTTC.

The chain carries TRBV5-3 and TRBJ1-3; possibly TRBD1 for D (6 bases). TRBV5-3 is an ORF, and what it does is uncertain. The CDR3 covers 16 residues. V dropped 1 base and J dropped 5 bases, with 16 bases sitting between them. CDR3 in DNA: TGTGCCAGAAGCTTGCCAGGGGCCGTCGATAGAAACACCATATATTTT. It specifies CARSLPGAVDRNTIYF.

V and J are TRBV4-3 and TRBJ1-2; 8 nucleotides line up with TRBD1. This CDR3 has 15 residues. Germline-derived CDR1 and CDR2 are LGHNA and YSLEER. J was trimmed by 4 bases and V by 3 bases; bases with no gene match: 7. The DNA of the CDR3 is TGCGCCAGCAGCCAGGGTACCGGGACAGGCTATGGCTACACCTTC. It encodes CASSQGTGTGYGYTF.